Below are 25 T cell receptor beta chains sequenced from a single sample in a study of blood T cell repertoires in COVID-19. Sequenced by immunoSEQ multiplex PCR; TCRdb stores in-frame clones only, minus some. The sample holds fewer than 85,000 clones, about 90% seen once. The source material was peripheral blood. The source is a woman between 50 and 59 years old in a cohort sampled during active COVID-19.

The chain carries TRBV24-1 and TRBJ1-5; D remains ambiguous. CDR3 length equals 14 residues. V shed 4 bases and J shed 7 bases, with 13 bases lying between them. CDR1 KGHDR and CDR2 SFDVKD come from the germline V gene. The CDR3 protein is CATSDPGYGQPQHF. CDR3 sequence (DNA): TGTGCCACCAGTGACCCAGGTTACGGACAGCCCCAGCATTTT.

This sequence joins TRBV29-1 and TRBJ1-1; no clear D gene. Per germline, CDR1 SQVTM and CDR2 ANQGSEA. The length of the CDR3 is 13 residues. V was cut by 1 base and J by 1 base, with 7 bases left in between. The CDR3, as DNA: TGCAGCGTTGAAGTAACAGAGAACACTGAAGCTTTCTTT. Translated, it gives CSVEVTENTEAFF.

The V and J genes are TRBV5-1 and TRBJ1-3, with TRBD1 identical over 8 bases. Germline trimming cut 2 bases from V and 7 bases from J; bases unmatched to any gene: 5. The CDR3 extends over 14 amino acids. CDR1 is SGHRS and CDR2 is YFSETQ in the germline V gene. Here the CDR3 reads CASSFGQGLNTIYF. The CDR3 coding sequence is TGCGCCAGCAGCTTTGGACAGGGTCTCAACACCATATATTTT.

The chain is built from TRBV27 and TRBJ2-7; TRBD2 agrees at 11 bases. The CDR3 covers 15 residues. CDR1 is MNHEY, CDR2 SMNVEV, per germline (reference sequence). V was pared by 0 bases and J by 3 bases, with 1 base of the junction left unmatched. The CDR3, as DNA: TGTGCCAGCAGTTTATCACTAGCGGGAGTCTACGAGCAGTACTTC. It codes for CASSLSLAGVYEQYF.

The CDR3 sequence: CAWTPDSYTGELFF. CDR3 DNA: TGTGCCTGGACCCCTGACAGCTACACCGGGGAGCTGTTTTTT. The gene calls are TRBV30 and TRBJ2-2; tentatively, D is TRBD1 (5 bases). Deletions cut 4 bases from V and 3 bases from J, with 12 bases between. The CDR3 extends over 14 amino acids. Germline V lookup: CDR1 GTSNPN, CDR2 SVGIG (reference sequence).

The chain joins TRBV7-2 to TRBJ2-1, with no clear D. Trimming stripped 4 bases from V and 8 bases from J, with 18 bases between. This CDR3 is 15 amino acids long. Germline V gene data show CDR1 as SGHTA and CDR2 as FQGNSA. CDR3 nucleotides: TGTGCCAGCAGCTCCCAAGACTCGCCCCTGTATGAGCAGTTCTTC. The encoded protein is CASSSQDSPLYEQFF.

The chain has TRBV9 and TRBJ2-1, with 8 bases fitting TRBD2. Trimming at V came to 0 bases and at J to 1 base, leaving 3 bases not matched to a gene. Germline CDR1 is SGDLS and CDR2 is YYNGEE. The CDR3 spans 16 residues. Here the CDR3 reads CASSVASSGSYNEQFF. The CDR3 nucleotides are TGTGCCAGCAGCGTAGCGTCTAGCGGGTCCTACAATGAGCAGTTCTTC.

The chain has TRBV28 and TRBJ2-1, with 7 bases lining up with TRBD1. V lost 5 bases to trimming and J lost 11 bases; unmatched junction nucleotides: 6. Germline CDR1 MDHEN, CDR2 SYDVKM. The CDR3 is made up of 12 amino acids. In DNA form, the CDR3 reads TGTGCCAGCAGTCCCCGACAGGGAAAGCAGTTCTTC. Protein product: CASSPRQGKQFF.

The CDR3 loop is CASSAGTGGPGELFF. The CDR3 nucleotides read TGCGCCAGCAGCGCCGGGACAGGGGGCCCCGGGGAGCTGTTTTTT. J is TRBJ2-2 and V is TRBV5-1; 12 nucleotides align to TRBD1. The CDR3 has 15 amino acids. V trimming: 4 bases; J trimming: 6 bases; junction bases outside the gene matches: 4. Per germline, CDR1 SGHRS and CDR2 YFSETQ. The complete variable domain, with remaining parts taken from reference TRBV5-1 and TRBJ2-2, reads KAGVTQTPRYLIKTRGQQVTLSCSPISGHRSVSWYQQTPGQGLQFLFEYFSETQRNKGNFPGRFSGRQFSNSRSEMNVSTLELGDSALYLCASSAGTGGPGELFFGEGSRLTVL.

This clone was counted a few times. This chain uses TRBV7-8 with TRBJ1-3, with D possibly TRBD1 on 5 matching bases. The V gene's germline CDR1 is SGHVS and CDR2 FQNEAQ. V was cut by 4 bases and J by 3 bases, with 10 bases left in between. The CDR3 contains 14 residues. CDR3 sequence: CASSSRDYGNTIYF. Here the CDR3 DNA reads TGTGCCAGCAGCTCCCGGGACTATGGAAACACCATATATTTT.

The gene calls are TRBV6-5 and TRBJ2-7, with 9 bases aligning to TRBD1. The CDR3 is 15 amino acids. The germline gives CDR1 MNHEY, CDR2 SVGAGI. V was clipped by 0 bases and J by 5 bases; unmatched bases: 5. Written as DNA, the CDR3 is TGTGCCAGCAGTTACTCGGGACAGGGAGGCCACGAGCAGTACTTC. Translated, it gives CASSYSGQGGHEQYF.

This clone appeared a single time. The chain joins TRBV18 to TRBJ1-2; D is possibly TRBD1 (5 bases). CDR3 size: 13 residues. Trimming pared 6 bases from V and 7 bases from J, leaving 15 bases between. Germline CDR1 reads KGHSH; CDR2 reads LQKENI. The CDR3 DNA reads as TGTGCCAGCTCCCCCGACAGTCGAGGTGGCTACACCTTC. It specifies CASSPDSRGGYTF. The full variable domain, with the rest looked up from reference TRBV18 and TRBJ1-2, is NAGVMQNPRHLVRRRGQEARLRCSPMKGHSHVYWYRQLPEEGLKFMVYLQKENIIDESGMPKERFSAEFPKEGPSILRIQQVVRGDSAAYFCASSPDSRGGYTFGSGTRLTVV.

The genes are TRBV19 and TRBJ2-3; 9 bases agree with TRBD2. V was pared by 1 base and J by 2 bases, with 1 base of the junction left unmatched. The germline gives CDR1 LNHDA, CDR2 SQIVND (reference sequence). The CDR3 covers 15 residues. The CDR3: CASSIGLADTDTQYF. Here the CDR3 DNA reads TGTGCCAGTAGTATAGGACTAGCGGACACAGATACGCAGTATTTT.

This chain links TRBV5-1 with TRBJ2-5; 8 positions match TRBD1. Germline V gene sequence: CDR1 SGHRS, CDR2 YFSETQ. Unmatched junction bases numbered 9, after V lost 0 bases and J lost 2 bases. The CDR3 spans 17 residues. The CDR3: CASSLGGGTGDQETQYF. The CDR3 bases are TGCGCCAGCAGCTTGGGGGGCGGGACAGGTGATCAAGAGACCCAGTACTTC.

The V call is TRBV10-3, the J call TRBJ2-1; 10 nucleotides line up with TRBD2. The CDR3 loop spans 14 amino acids. The V and J ends lost 8 bases and 7 bases, in that order; junction bases with no gene match: 8. CDR1 ENHRY and CDR2 SYGVKD come from the germline V gene. The CDR3 sequence: CAISSGRGDNEQFF. The CDR3 DNA follows: TGTGCCATCTCTAGCGGGAGAGGGGATAATGAGCAGTTCTTC.

The chain recombines TRBV15 with TRBJ2-3; D is possibly TRBD2 (5 bases). The ends were cut back, 5 bases at V and 3 bases at J, with 12 bases in the middle. The CDR3 loop spans 14 amino acids. Germline V lookup: CDR1 LNHNV, CDR2 YYDKDF (reference sequence). The CDR3 bases are TGTGCCACCAGCGGTGCGGGTCGGACAGATACGCAGTATTTT. Protein product: CATSGAGRTDTQYF.

CDR3 sequence reads: CASSLGQGRGYTF. CDR3 sequence (DNA): TGTGCCAGCTCACTCGGACAGGGAAGGGGCTACACCTTC. The chain combines TRBV18 with TRBJ1-2, with 8 bases identical to TRBD1. J was trimmed by 8 bases and V by 4 bases; bases with no gene match: 6. This CDR3 has 13 amino acids. Germline CDR1 is KGHSH and CDR2 is LQKENI.

The V call is TRBV10-3, the J call TRBJ1-1, with D possibly matching TRBD1 (5 bases). CDR3 length: 14 residues. Trimming shortened V by 5 bases and J by 2 bases, and 12 bases separated the two germline ends. CDR1 is ENHRY, CDR2 SYGVKD, per germline. The CDR3 DNA sequence: TGTGCCATCAGTTCTCCGACAGATAACACTGAAGCTTTCTTT. It specifies CAISSPTDNTEAFF.

J is TRBJ1-4 and V is TRBV28, with D possibly TRBD1 on 6 matching bases. The germline CDR1 and CDR2 sequences are MDHEN and SYDVKM. V was trimmed by 2 bases and J by 8 bases, leaving 15 bases between them. The CDR3 extends over 15 amino acids. The chain's CDR3 is CASSLGGRPSEKLFF. CDR3 nucleotides: TGTGCCAGCAGTTTAGGGGGCAGACCCTCAGAAAAACTGTTTTTT.

This chain links TRBV5-4 with TRBJ1-2; 8 positions match TRBD1. Germline loops: CDR1 SGHNT, CDR2 YYREEE (reference sequence). J gave up 8 bases and V 0 bases, and 9 bases lay outside the gene matches. This CDR3 spans 15 amino acids. In nucleotides, the CDR3 is TGTGCCAGCAGCTTGGATAGGACAGGGCCAGTCGGCTACACCTTC. Translation gives CASSLDRTGPVGYTF.

The chain employs TRBV27 and TRBJ2-7; 11 bases align to TRBD2. Per germline, CDR1 MNHEY and CDR2 SMNVEV (reference sequence). This CDR3 comprises 18 residues. The junction had 16 bases not matched to a gene; V was cut back by 6 bases and J by 3 bases. The CDR3 nucleotides are TGTGCCAGCAGCCGTTTAGCGGGGGGGCGGGGCACCCTCTACGAGCAGTACTTC. It yields the protein CASSRLAGGRGTLYEQYF.

The chain recombines TRBV18 with TRBJ2-1; TRBD2 is a possible D gene (6 bases). V was clipped by 1 base and J by 2 bases, with 15 bases between them. Germline values: CDR1 KGHSH, CDR2 LQKENI. The CDR3 consists of 17 residues. This CDR3 is CASSPLSGDSPYNEQFF. As DNA, the CDR3 is TGTGCCAGCTCACCACTATCGGGAGATTCTCCCTACAATGAGCAGTTCTTC.

The rearrangement joins TRBV18 to TRBJ2-1; 15 bases match TRBD2. The junction had 13 bases not matched to a gene; V was cut back by 5 bases and J by 5 bases. The CDR3 extends over 19 amino acids. In germline, CDR1 is KGHSH, CDR2 LQKENI. This CDR3 is CASSGEGLAGGPDHNEQFF. Here the CDR3 DNA reads TGTGCCAGCTCAGGCGAAGGACTAGCGGGAGGGCCAGACCACAATGAGCAGTTCTTC.

This chain joins TRBV18 and TRBJ2-3; 8 bases are a match to TRBD2. This CDR3 is 16 amino acids long. Germline-derived CDR1 and CDR2 are KGHSH and LQKENI. V dropped 6 bases and J dropped 1; count of bases not matched to a gene: 9. The CDR3 sequence: CASSLFTAGGTDTQYF. The DNA for the CDR3 is TGTGCCAGCTCCCTCTTTACAGCGGGAGGCACAGATACGCAGTATTTT.

This clone appeared a single time. The rearrangement joins TRBV24-1 to TRBJ1-1; the D gene is possibly TRBD1 (5 bases). Germline V gene lookup returns CDR1 KGHDR and CDR2 SFDVKD. The V end was cut by 9 bases, the J end by 3 bases, with 19 bases between. The CDR3 has 15 amino acids. The CDR3, as DNA: TGTGCCACCTCCCCCGGTAGGGGAACGGACACTGAAGCTTTCTTT. This translates into CATSPGRGTDTEAFF.